This T cell receptor (beta chain) came from a study of technical replicates of blood from a handful of donors. Clones were read by immunoSEQ multiplex PCR, and TCRdb kept only the in-frame ones, dropping some. The data show about 100,000 clones, 85% to 95% seen once. The ends lost 6 bases at V and 2 bases at J; junction bases unmatched: 0. Germline V gives CDR1 LNHDA, CDR2 SQIVND (reference sequence). This CDR3 region has 12 residues. V usage is TRBV19 and J usage is TRBJ2-5; 7 bases are a match to TRBD1. The clonotype was recovered from a human donor in good health. Sequencing input: T cells isolated from PBMCs. The CDR3 region has the DNA TGTGCCAGTAGCAGGGGGCAAGAGACCCAGTACTTC. Translated: CASSRGQETQYF.